Below, 11 T cell receptor beta chains from the same sample are listed, as sequenced in a study of cytomegalovirus exposure and HLA in healthy donors. Both 60 Vbeta primers and 13 Jbeta primers went into the PCR. The assay was immunoSEQ multiplex PCR, and TCRdb's table has in-frame clones only and misses some. In the table there are roughly 75,000 clones, approximately 82% of which are singletons. Sequenced sample: PBMCs. All receptors come from a man in his 70s in good health and CMV-seropositive.

The chain joins TRBV28 to TRBJ1-5; 8 nucleotides line up with TRBD1. Germline loops: CDR1 MDHEN, CDR2 SYDVKM. The V and J ends lost 2 bases and 11 bases, in that order; junction bases with no gene match: 8. The CDR3 sequence is 14 residues long. The CDR3 reads CASSLPQTGDAQHF. Written as DNA, the CDR3 is TGTGCCAGCAGTTTACCTCAGACAGGGGACGCCCAGCATTTT.

This clone has more than one count but fewer than ten. V is TRBV19 and J is TRBJ2-7, with 7 bases identical to TRBD1. The germline CDR1 and CDR2 sequences are LNHDA and SQIVND (reference sequence). The CDR3 is made up of 12 amino acids. Unmatched junction bases numbered 3, after V lost 3 bases and J lost 7 bases. The CDR3, as DNA: TGTGCCAGTAGTATCTCAGGGGGAGAGCAGTACTTC. Translating it yields CASSISGGEQYF.

The rearrangement uses TRBV19 and TRBJ1-2; D gene uncertain. V shed 4 bases and J shed 1 base, with 13 bases lying between them. CDR3 length: 15 residues. Looked up from germline, CDR1 is LNHDA and CDR2 is SQIVND (reference sequence). The CDR3 is CASSKVEHLNYGYTF. The CDR3 DNA follows: TGTGCCAGTAGTAAAGTGGAGCACCTTAACTATGGCTACACCTTC.

The V and J genes are TRBV2 and TRBJ1-1; D gene uncertain. V was pared by 8 bases and J by 5 bases, with 6 bases between. Germline V gives CDR1 SNHLY, CDR2 FYNNEI. This CDR3 comprises 10 residues. The CDR3 sequence: CASRRTEAFF. As DNA, the CDR3 is TGTGCCAGCCGGAGGACTGAAGCTTTCTTT.

The rearrangement uses TRBV30 and TRBJ2-5; 7 nucleotides line up with TRBD2. The trim removed 0 bases at V and 5 bases at J, leaving 6 bases unmatched. Looked up from germline, CDR1 is GTSNPN and CDR2 is SVGIG (reference sequence). The CDR3 is made up of 14 amino acids. CDR3 sequence (DNA): TGTGCCTGGAGTGTGGGGGGGGTAGGGGAGACCCAGTACTTC. It yields the protein CAWSVGGVGETQYF.

This CDR3 is CASSLSGYGELFF. The CDR3 DNA sequence: TGTGCCAGCAGCTTAAGCGGATACGGGGAGCTGTTTTTT. The chain joins TRBV7-2 to TRBJ2-2; a possible D gene is TRBD2 (5 bases). Per the germline V gene, CDR1 is SGHTA and CDR2 is FQGNSA. V lost 2 bases to trimming and J lost 7 bases, with 8 bases between them. This CDR3 is 13 amino acids long.

The V call is TRBV2, the J call TRBJ2-3; D is possibly TRBD2 (5 bases). The CDR3 sequence is 13 residues long. Germline CDR1 and CDR2: SNHLY and FYNNEI. The germline V and J ends were trimmed by 6 bases and 0 bases, with 7 bases remaining between them. CDR3 coding DNA: TGTGCCAGCAGCGGGATAAGCACAGATACGCAGTATTTT. Its translation: CASSGISTDTQYF. The variable domain in full, with the rest retrieved from reference TRBV2 and TRBJ2-3, is EPEVTQTPSHQVTQMGQEVILRCVPISNHLYFYWYRQILGQKVEFLVSFYNNEISEKSEIFDDQFSVERPDGSNFTLKIRSTKLEDSAMYFCASSGISTDTQYFGPGTRLTVL.

The chain joins TRBV5-1 to TRBJ2-7; 9 positions match TRBD1. The CDR3 is 16 amino acids. The ends lost 2 bases at V and 1 base at J; junction bases unmatched: 7. The germline gives CDR1 SGHRS, CDR2 YFSETQ. The CDR3 sequence is CASSLISGTGSYEQYF. The CDR3 nucleotides are TGCGCCAGCAGCTTAATATCCGGGACAGGGTCCTACGAGCAGTACTTC.

The chain joins TRBV29-1 to TRBJ2-1; 7 nucleotides agree with TRBD1. The CDR3 extends over 12 amino acids. Germline V gene data show CDR1 as SQVTM and CDR2 as ANQGSEA. V lost 6 bases to trimming and J lost 6 bases; unmatched junction nucleotides: 5. Here the CDR3 DNA reads TGCAGCGTAGTGGGACAGTTCAATGAGCAGTTCTTC. Protein product: CSVVGQFNEQFF.

The chain uses TRBV2 and TRBJ2-3, with 9 bases identical to TRBD2. Trimming cost V 10 bases and J 2 bases; bases outside gene matches: 13. This CDR3 is built from 16 residues. Looked up from germline, CDR1 is SNHLY and CDR2 is FYNNEI. This CDR3 reads CATPGQAGGITDTQYF. CDR3 bases: TGTGCCACCCCGGGGCAAGCGGGGGGAATCACAGATACGCAGTATTTT. Variable domain in full (rest from reference TRBV2 and TRBJ2-3): EPEVTQTPSHQVTQMGQEVILRCVPISNHLYFYWYRQILGQKVEFLVSFYNNEISEKSEIFDDQFSVERPDGSNFTLKIRSTKLEDSAMYFCATPGQAGGITDTQYFGPGTRLTVL.

The CDR3 protein is CASSRDSYNEQFF. The DNA of the CDR3 is TGCGCCAGCAGCCGGGACTCCTACAATGAGCAGTTCTTC. The V and J genes are TRBV5-1 and TRBJ2-1; D might be TRBD2 (5 bases). The CDR3 has 13 residues. Trimming removed 4 bases from V and 0 bases from J, with 5 bases in between. Germline loops: CDR1 SGHRS, CDR2 YFSETQ.